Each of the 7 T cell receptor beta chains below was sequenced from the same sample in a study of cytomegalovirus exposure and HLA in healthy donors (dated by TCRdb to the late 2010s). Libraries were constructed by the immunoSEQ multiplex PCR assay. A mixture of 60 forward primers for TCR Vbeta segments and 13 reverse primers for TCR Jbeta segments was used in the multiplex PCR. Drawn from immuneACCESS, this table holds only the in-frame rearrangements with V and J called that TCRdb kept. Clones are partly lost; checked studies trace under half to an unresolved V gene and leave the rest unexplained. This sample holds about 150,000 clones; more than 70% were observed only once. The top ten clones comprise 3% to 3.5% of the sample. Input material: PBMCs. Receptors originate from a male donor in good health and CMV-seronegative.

CDR3 amino acids: CASSLEAGIYNEQFF. DNA of the CDR3: TGTGCCAGCAGCTTAGAGGCAGGAATCTACAATGAGCAGTTCTTC. The chain joins TRBV7-9 to TRBJ2-1; no reliable D call. CDR3 length: 15 amino acids. The V end was cut by 1 base, the J end by 3 bases, with 10 bases between. Germline lookup yields CDR1 SEHNR and CDR2 FQNEAQ (reference sequence).

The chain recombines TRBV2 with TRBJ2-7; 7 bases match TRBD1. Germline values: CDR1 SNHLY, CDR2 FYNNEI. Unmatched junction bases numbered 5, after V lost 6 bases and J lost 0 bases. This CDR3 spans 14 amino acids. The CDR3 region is CASSDRVGSYEQYF. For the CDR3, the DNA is TGTGCCAGCAGCGACAGGGTTGGCTCCTACGAGCAGTACTTC. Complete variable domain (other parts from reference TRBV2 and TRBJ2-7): EPEVTQTPSHQVTQMGQEVILRCVPISNHLYFYWYRQILGQKVEFLVSFYNNEISEKSEIFDDQFSVERPDGSNFTLKIRSTKLEDSAMYFCASSDRVGSYEQYFGPGTRLTVT.

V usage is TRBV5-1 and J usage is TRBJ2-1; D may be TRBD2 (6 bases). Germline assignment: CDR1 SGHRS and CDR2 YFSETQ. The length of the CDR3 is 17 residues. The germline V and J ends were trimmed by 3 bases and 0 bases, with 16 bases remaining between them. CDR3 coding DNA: TGCGCCAGCAGCTCCTTCCCGGGGGTCCTCTCCTACAATGAGCAGTTCTTC. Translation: CASSSFPGVLSYNEQFF.

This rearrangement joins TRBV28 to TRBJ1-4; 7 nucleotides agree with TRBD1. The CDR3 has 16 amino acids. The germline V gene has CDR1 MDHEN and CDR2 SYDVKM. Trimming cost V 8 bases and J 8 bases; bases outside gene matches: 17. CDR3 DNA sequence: TGTGCCAGCCGACGGATGGTGGACAGGAGGGGGGAAAAACTGTTTTTT. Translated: CASRRMVDRRGEKLFF. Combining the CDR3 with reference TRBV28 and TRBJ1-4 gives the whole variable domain DVKVTQSSRYLVKRTGEKVFLECVQDMDHENMFWYRQDPGLGLRLIYFSYDVKMKEKGDIPEGYSVSREKKERFSLILESASTNQTSMYLCASRRMVDRRGEKLFFGSGTQLSVL.

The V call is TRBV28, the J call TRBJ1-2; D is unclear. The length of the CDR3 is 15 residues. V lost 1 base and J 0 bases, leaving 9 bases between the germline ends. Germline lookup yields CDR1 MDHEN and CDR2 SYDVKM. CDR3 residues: CASSLSGSANYGYTF. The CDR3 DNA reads TGTGCCAGCAGTTTATCGGGGAGCGCTAACTATGGCTACACCTTC.

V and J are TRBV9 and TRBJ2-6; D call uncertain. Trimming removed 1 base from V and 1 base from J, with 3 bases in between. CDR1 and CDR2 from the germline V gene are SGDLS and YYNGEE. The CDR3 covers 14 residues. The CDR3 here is CASSVTSGANVLTF. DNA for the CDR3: TGTGCCAGCAGCGTAACTTCTGGGGCCAACGTCCTGACTTTC.

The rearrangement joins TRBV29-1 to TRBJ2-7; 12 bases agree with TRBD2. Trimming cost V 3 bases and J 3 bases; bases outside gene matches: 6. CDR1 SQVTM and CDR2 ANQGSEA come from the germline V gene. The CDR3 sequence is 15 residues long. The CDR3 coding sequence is TGCAGCGTTGAGCTAGCGGGAGGGCCCAACTACGAGCAGTACTTC. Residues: CSVELAGGPNYEQYF.